The 27 T cell receptor beta chains given below trace back to one sample, sequenced in a study of T cells after yellow fever vaccination (dated by TCRdb to between 2018 and 2020). The library was generated by 5' RACE. Reads for this sample came from an Illumina NovaSeq 6000. Starting from the raw public reads, TCRdb applied fastp trimming at Q25, assembled clones with MiXCR and retained in-frame beta chains. Entries that share a CDR3 protein sequence are merged under the most common genes and DNA. Within this sample are a few hundred thousand distinct CDR3 sequences, with more than 3.5% of them counted one time only. Clones ranked in the top ten supply 15% to 20% of the sample. The treatment or condition tag for this specimen amounts to: live attenuated yellow fever vaccine strain. Sequencing was performed on PBMCs, taken 15 days after the yellow fever booster vaccination. These receptors were obtained from a man aged 18-30 years who received the YFV17D yellow fever vaccine.

Concerning this clonotype: This may come from a read error, since a much larger clone is one base off. The chain joins TRBV12-3 or TRBV12-4 to TRBJ2-3, with 11 bases that match TRBD2. This CDR3 spans 14 amino acids. The CDR3 nucleotides are TGTGCCACCCTCTTGACTAGCGGGACAGATAGGCAGTATTTT. Protein: CATLLTSGTDRQYF.

There are many counts of this clonotype. V usage is TRBV4-2 and J usage is TRBJ2-1, with 12 nucleotides matching TRBD2. This CDR3 is built from 20 residues. J was trimmed by 0 bases and V by 3 bases; bases with no gene match: 12. Germline assignment: CDR1 LGHNA and CDR2 YNFKEQ. The CDR3 protein is CASSQDELAGGYSSYNEQFF. CDR3 sequence (DNA): TGTGCCAGCAGCCAGGACGAACTAGCGGGGGGTTATAGCTCCTACAATGAGCAGTTCTTC.

This clonotype was recorded at least ten times. The V call is TRBV5-1, the J call TRBJ2-7; D is ambiguous. There are 15 residues in the CDR3. The germline gives CDR1 SGHRS, CDR2 YFSETQ. V dropped 0 bases and J dropped 2 bases, with 12 bases sitting between them. The CDR3 here is CASSLAFVRPYEQYF. CDR3 sequence (DNA): TGCGCCAGCAGCTTGGCCTTCGTCAGGCCCTACGAGCAGTACTTC. The variable domain in full, with the rest retrieved from reference TRBV5-1 and TRBJ2-7, is KAGVTQTPRYLIKTRGQQVTLSCSPISGHRSVSWYQQTPGQGLQFLFEYFSETQRNKGNFPGRFSGRQFSNSRSEMNVSTLELGDSALYLCASSLAFVRPYEQYFGPGTRLTVT.

This clonotype has a count of ten or more. The V call is TRBV5-1, the J call TRBJ2-3; D is perhaps TRBD2 (6 bases). Germline CDR1 reads SGHRS; CDR2 reads YFSETQ. V lost 4 bases, J lost 1 base, and 13 bases lay in between. This CDR3 is built from 15 residues. The CDR3 protein is CASSPGGGGTDTQYF. DNA for the CDR3: TGCGCCAGCAGCCCCGGGGGAGGTGGCACAGATACGCAGTATTTT.

This clonotype was seen ten or more times. The V and J genes are TRBV7-2 and TRBJ2-2; D unresolved. Germline lookup yields CDR1 SGHTA and CDR2 FQGNSA. V lost 2 bases and J lost 7, with 8 bases in between. The CDR3 totals 13 residues. The CDR3 protein is CASSLRQIGELFF. CDR3 DNA: TGTGCCAGCAGCTTAAGGCAGATCGGGGAGCTGTTTTTT.

This clonotype came up many times. V usage is TRBV12-3 or TRBV12-4 and J usage is TRBJ2-7; D is possibly TRBD2 (5 bases). The CDR3 sequence is 13 residues long. Deletions cut 1 base from V and 3 bases from J, with 7 bases between. CDR3 region: CASSLEGVYEQYF. The CDR3 nucleotides read TGTGCCAGCAGTTTAGAGGGAGTCTACGAGCAGTACTTC.

In this sample, this clonotype turned up many times. This chain links TRBV7-6 with TRBJ2-3, with 11 bases aligning to TRBD2. With 2 bases clipped from V and 7 bases from J, the junction kept 5 bases outside the gene matches. Germline loops: CDR1 SGHVS, CDR2 FNYEAQ. The CDR3 length is 15 residues. The DNA of the CDR3 is TGTGCCAGCAGCTTATCCCCTAGCGGGGGGAATACGCAGTATTTT. This codes for CASSLSPSGGNTQYF.

This clonotype was counted many times. This chain links TRBV7-2 with TRBJ2-3; 14 bases map to TRBD2. Germline assignment: CDR1 SGHTA and CDR2 FQGNSA. After removal of 1 base from V and 6 bases from J, the junction contained 3 bases not matched to a gene. The CDR3 spans 16 residues. CDR3 coding DNA: TGTGCCAGCAGCTTAGGGGGACTAGCGGGGGTGGATACGCAGTATTTT. It translates to CASSLGGLAGVDTQYF.

This clonotype was found many times. This chain joins TRBV4-3 and TRBJ2-5; the D gene could be TRBD1 or TRBD2 (5 bases each). Between the trimmed V and J ends, which lost 4 bases and 2 bases, there was a span of 14 bases. The CDR3 runs to 15 residues. CDR1 is LGHNA and CDR2 is YSLEER in the germline V gene. The CDR3 is CASSPQPEGQETQYF. CDR3 nucleotides: TGCGCCAGCAGCCCCCAGCCAGAGGGGCAAGAGACCCAGTACTTC.

This clonotype came up many times. The gene calls are TRBV4-3 and TRBJ2-1, with D perhaps matching TRBD2 (6 bases). The germline CDR1 and CDR2 sequences are LGHNA and YSLEER. The CDR3 extends over 14 amino acids. V lost 0 bases, J lost 8 bases, and 11 bases lay in between. CDR3 sequence (DNA): TGCGCCAGCAGCCAAGAAACTAGCAGGGATGAGCAGTTCTTC. Protein product: CASSQETSRDEQFF.

About this clonotype: A clone one base away is much larger, so this may be a read error. The chain joins TRBV28 to TRBJ1-3, with D perhaps matching TRBD1 (5 bases). Per the germline V gene, CDR1 is MDHEN and CDR2 is SYDVKM. V was clipped by 5 bases and J by 9 bases, with 14 bases between them. CDR3 size: 13 residues. CDR3 loop: CASSLAWGITIYF. CDR3 nucleotides: TGTGCCAGCAGTCTGGCGTGGGGGATCACCATATATTTT.

There are many counts of this clonotype. This chain connects TRBV11-2 to TRBJ1-5; the match to TRBD1 covers 7 bases. The CDR3 is made up of 14 amino acids. V lost 3 bases to trimming and J lost 5 bases; unmatched junction nucleotides: 4. Germline V gene data show CDR1 as SGHAT and CDR2 as FQNNGV. Here the CDR3 reads CASSLTGTHQPQHF. The CDR3 DNA follows: TGTGCCAGCAGCTTGACAGGGACCCATCAGCCCCAGCATTTT.

The V call is TRBV6-1, the J call TRBJ2-7; D perhaps matches TRBD1 (6 bases). Germline lookup yields CDR1 MNHNS and CDR2 SASEGT. This CDR3 comprises 13 residues. V lost 7 bases and J lost 1, with 11 bases in between. The CDR3 bases are TGTGCCAGCACCCGGGACACATCCTACGAGCAGTACTTC. This sequence encodes CASTRDTSYEQYF.

This clonotype has at least ten counts. The chain links TRBV7-3 to TRBJ1-1, with D perhaps TRBD1 (5 bases). Between the trimmed V and J ends, which lost 2 bases and 0 bases, there was a span of 10 bases. CDR3 length: 15 residues. Germline V gene data show CDR1 as SGHTA and CDR2 as FQGTGA. CDR3 coding DNA: TGTGCCAGCAGCTTACAGGGCAGCATGAACACTGAAGCTTTCTTT. Translating gives CASSLQGSMNTEAFF.

The chain joins TRBV29-1 to TRBJ1-1; D is unclear. Germline V gene lookup returns CDR1 SQVTM and CDR2 ANQGSEA. V was cut by 1 base and J by 3 bases, with 6 bases left in between. This CDR3 contains 12 residues. CDR3 DNA: TGCAGCGTTGAAGTGGCAGACACTGAAGCTTTCTTT. Translated: CSVEVADTEAFF.

There are many counts of this clonotype. The V call is TRBV5-5, the J call TRBJ1-5; possible D gene TRBD1, 5 bases. CDR3 length equals 15 residues. Looked up from germline, CDR1 is SGHKS and CDR2 is YYEKEE (reference sequence). Deletions cut 2 bases from V and 7 bases from J, with 16 bases between. The CDR3 DNA is TGTGCCAGCAGCTTCAGAGGGGCCCTTGGGCAGCCCCAGCATTTT. Residues: CASSFRGALGQPQHF.

This clonotype showed up many times. This chain uses TRBV20-1 with TRBJ2-7, with TRBD1 matching over 7 bases. The J segment lost 3 bases and the V segment lost 5 bases, leaving 1 base of the junction unmatched. This CDR3 has 11 residues. Germline V lookup: CDR1 DFQATT, CDR2 SNEGSKA (reference sequence). The CDR3 nucleotides read TGCAGTGCTCGGGACAGCTACGAGCAGTACTTC. Protein sequence: CSARDSYEQYF.

This clonotype was picked up many times. This chain uses TRBV20-1 with TRBJ2-4, with TRBD2 matching over 7 bases. With 3 bases clipped from V and 7 bases from J, the junction kept 6 bases outside the gene matches. CDR3 length: 13 residues. The germline V gene encodes CDR1 DFQATT and CDR2 SNEGSKA (reference sequence). CDR3 residues: CSARNGGDNIQYF. For the CDR3, the DNA is TGCAGTGCTAGGAATGGGGGGGACAACATTCAGTACTTC.

This clonotype has at least ten counts. The rearrangement joins TRBV9 to TRBJ2-3; a possible D gene is TRBD1 (5 bases). The V end lost 0 bases, the J end lost 3 bases, and 14 bases lay between the germline ends. The CDR3 spans 16 residues. The germline gives CDR1 SGDLS, CDR2 YYNGEE. The DNA of the CDR3 is TGTGCCAGCAGCGTAGGAGCGCTAGGGGAAACAGATACGCAGTATTTT. Translation gives CASSVGALGETDTQYF.

This clonotype was counted many times. The rearrangement links TRBV5-1 to TRBJ2-7, with D possibly being TRBD1 (5 bases). The CDR3 contains 12 residues. Germline V gene lookup returns CDR1 SGHRS and CDR2 YFSETQ. Trimming left V 7 bases short and J 2 bases short, with 10 bases between. The CDR3 is CASWTSTYEQYV. The CDR3 DNA sequence: TGCGCCAGCTGGACATCCACCTACGAGCAGTACGTC.

V and J are TRBV12-3 or TRBV12-4 and TRBJ1-2; tentatively, D is TRBD1 (6 bases). Trimming pared 6 bases from V and 6 bases from J, leaving 17 bases between. The CDR3 length is 14 residues. The CDR3 DNA reads as TGTGCCAGCAGCCACAGGGTGCGGAGTGATGGCTACACCTTC. Its translation: CASSHRVRSDGYTF.

V usage is TRBV3-1 and J usage is TRBJ2-7, with 10 bases matching TRBD2. The CDR3 is made up of 17 amino acids. Germline V CDR1 and CDR2: LGHDT, YNNKEL (reference sequence). Germline trimming cut 4 bases from V and 3 bases from J; bases unmatched to any gene: 12. The CDR3 is CASSPLAGELTYYEQYF. As DNA, the CDR3 is TGTGCCAGCAGCCCCCTAGCGGGAGAACTAACCTACTACGAGCAGTACTTC.

This clonotype was detected many times. The chain links TRBV7-9 to TRBJ2-7; D ambiguous. The V gene lost 5 bases and the J gene lost 2 bases, with 10 bases spanning the gap. Germline CDR1 and CDR2: SEHNR and FQNEAQ (reference sequence). The CDR3 loop spans 13 amino acids. The CDR3 protein is CASSPTVTYEQYF. CDR3 nucleotide sequence: TGTGCCAGCAGCCCGACCGTTACCTACGAGCAGTACTTC.

At least ten counts were recorded for this clonotype. The CDR3 is CASSFRLVASYEQYF. The CDR3 coding sequence is TGTGCCAGCAGCTTTCGGCTAGTGGCCTCCTACGAGCAGTACTTC. The chain couples TRBV7-2 to TRBJ2-7; D not certain. The CDR3 runs to 15 residues. The V and J ends lost 3 bases and 0 bases respectively, with 12 bases between them. Germline V lookup: CDR1 SGHTA, CDR2 FQGNSA.

This clonotype was seen a few times. The chain has TRBV5-1 and TRBJ2-1; D gene unclear. Trimming shortened V by 4 bases and J by 3 bases, and 14 bases separated the two germline ends. The CDR3 extends over 15 amino acids. CDR1 is SGHRS, CDR2 YFSETQ, per germline. In DNA form, the CDR3 reads TGCGCCAGCAGCCGCACGGATTCGCTCTACAATGAGCAGTTCTTC. Translation: CASSRTDSLYNEQFF.

This clonotype has ten or more counts. The chain couples TRBV4-3 to TRBJ2-5, with 8 bases fitting TRBD2. The length of the CDR3 is 16 residues. The germline CDR1 and CDR2 sequences are LGHNA and YSLEER. V gave up 2 bases and J gave up 4 bases; unmatched junction bases: 9. The CDR3 nucleotides read TGCGCCAGCAGCCAACCGCATCGGGGGGGCGTAGAGACCCAGTACTTC. Protein: CASSQPHRGGVETQYF.

This clonotype was seen many times. The chain carries TRBV7-2 and TRBJ2-7, with D possibly matching TRBD1 (5 bases). Germline-derived CDR1 and CDR2 are SGHTA and FQGNSA. This CDR3 has 13 residues. V was cut by 5 bases and J by 3 bases, with 11 bases left in between. CDR3 sequence reads: CASSPSQGYEQYF. In DNA form, the CDR3 reads TGTGCCAGCAGCCCCTCCCAGGGCTACGAGCAGTACTTC.